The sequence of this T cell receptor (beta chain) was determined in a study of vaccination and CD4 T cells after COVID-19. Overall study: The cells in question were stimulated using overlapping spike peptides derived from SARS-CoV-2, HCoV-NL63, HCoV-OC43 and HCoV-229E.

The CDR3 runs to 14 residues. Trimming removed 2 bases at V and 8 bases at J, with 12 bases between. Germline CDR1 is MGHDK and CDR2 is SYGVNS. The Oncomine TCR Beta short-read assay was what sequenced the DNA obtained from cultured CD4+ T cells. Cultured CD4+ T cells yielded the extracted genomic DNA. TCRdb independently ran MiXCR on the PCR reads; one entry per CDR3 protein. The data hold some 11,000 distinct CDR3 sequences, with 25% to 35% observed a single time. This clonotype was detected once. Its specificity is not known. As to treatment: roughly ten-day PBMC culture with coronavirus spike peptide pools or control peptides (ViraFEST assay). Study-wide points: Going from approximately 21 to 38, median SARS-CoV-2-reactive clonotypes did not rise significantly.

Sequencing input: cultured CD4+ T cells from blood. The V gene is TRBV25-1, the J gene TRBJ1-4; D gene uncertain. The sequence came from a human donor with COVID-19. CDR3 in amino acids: CASSEEGPVEKLFF. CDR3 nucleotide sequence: TGTGCCAGCAGTGAAGAAGGGCCGGTCGAAAAACTGTTTTTT.